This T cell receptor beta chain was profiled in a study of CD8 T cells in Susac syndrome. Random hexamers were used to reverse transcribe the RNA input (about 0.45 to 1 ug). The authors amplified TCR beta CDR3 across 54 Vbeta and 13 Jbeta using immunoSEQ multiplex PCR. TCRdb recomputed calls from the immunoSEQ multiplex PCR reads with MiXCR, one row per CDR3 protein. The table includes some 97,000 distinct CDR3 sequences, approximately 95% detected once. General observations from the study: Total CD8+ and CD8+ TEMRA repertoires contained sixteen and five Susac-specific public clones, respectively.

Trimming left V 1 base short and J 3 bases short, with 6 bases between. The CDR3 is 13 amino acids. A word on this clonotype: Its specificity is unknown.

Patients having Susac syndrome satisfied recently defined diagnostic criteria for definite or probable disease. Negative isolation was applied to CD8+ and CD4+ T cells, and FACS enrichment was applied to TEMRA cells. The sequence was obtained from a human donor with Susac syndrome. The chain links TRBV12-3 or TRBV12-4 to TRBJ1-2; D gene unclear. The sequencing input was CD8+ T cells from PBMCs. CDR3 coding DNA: TGTGCCAGCAGTTTAGATGGAGACTATGGCTACACCTTC. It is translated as CASSLDGDYGYTF.